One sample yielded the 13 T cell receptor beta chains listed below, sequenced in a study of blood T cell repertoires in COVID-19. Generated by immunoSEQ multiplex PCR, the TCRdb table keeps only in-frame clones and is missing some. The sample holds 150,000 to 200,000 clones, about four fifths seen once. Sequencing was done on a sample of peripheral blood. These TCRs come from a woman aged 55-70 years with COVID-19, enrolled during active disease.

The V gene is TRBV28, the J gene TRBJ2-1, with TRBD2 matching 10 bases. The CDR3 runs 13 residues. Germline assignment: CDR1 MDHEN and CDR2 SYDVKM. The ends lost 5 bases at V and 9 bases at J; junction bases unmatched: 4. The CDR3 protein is CASSQGLAFEQFF. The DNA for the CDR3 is TGTGCCAGCAGTCAGGGACTAGCGTTTGAGCAGTTCTTC. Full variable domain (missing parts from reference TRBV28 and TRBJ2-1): DVKVTQSSRYLVKRTGEKVFLECVQDMDHENMFWYRQDPGLGLRLIYFSYDVKMKEKGDIPEGYSVSREKKERFSLILESASTNQTSMYLCASSQGLAFEQFFGPGTRLTVL.

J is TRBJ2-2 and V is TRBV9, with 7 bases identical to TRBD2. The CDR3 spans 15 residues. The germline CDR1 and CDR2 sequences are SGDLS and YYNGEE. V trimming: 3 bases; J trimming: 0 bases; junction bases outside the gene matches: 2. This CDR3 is CASSGGLANTGELFF. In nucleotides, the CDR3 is TGTGCCAGCAGCGGCGGACTAGCGAACACCGGGGAGCTGTTTTTT. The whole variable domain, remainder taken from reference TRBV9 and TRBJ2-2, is DSGVTQTPKHLITATGQRVTLRCSPRSGDLSVYWYQQSLDQGLQFLIQYYNGEERAKGNILERFSAQQFPDLHSELNLSSLELGDSALYFCASSGGLANTGELFFGEGSRLTVL.

This CDR3 reads CASSLTGAGTDTQYF. The CDR3, as DNA: TGTGCCAGCAGCTTAACGGGAGCCGGCACAGATACGCAGTATTTT. V and J are TRBV7-6 and TRBJ2-3; tentatively, D is TRBD2 (6 bases). Germline V gives CDR1 SGHVS, CDR2 FNYEAQ. Trimming took off 2 bases at V and 1 base at J, with 10 bases between the two ends. This CDR3 spans 15 amino acids.

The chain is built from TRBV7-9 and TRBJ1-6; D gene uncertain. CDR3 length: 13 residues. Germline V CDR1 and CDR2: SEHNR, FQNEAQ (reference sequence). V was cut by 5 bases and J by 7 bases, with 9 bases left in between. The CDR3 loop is CASSPDGNSPLHF. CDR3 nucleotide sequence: TGTGCCAGCAGCCCCGACGGGAATTCACCCCTCCACTTT. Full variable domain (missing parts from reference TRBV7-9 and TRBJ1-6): DTGVSQNPRHKITKRGQNVTFRCDPISEHNRLYWYRQTLGQGPEFLTYFQNEAQLEKSRLLSDRFSAERPKGSFSTLEIQRTEQGDSAMYLCASSPDGNSPLHFGNGTRLTVT.

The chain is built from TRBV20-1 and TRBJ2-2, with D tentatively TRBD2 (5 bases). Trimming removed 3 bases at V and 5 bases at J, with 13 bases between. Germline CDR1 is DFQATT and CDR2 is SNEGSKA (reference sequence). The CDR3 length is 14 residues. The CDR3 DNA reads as TGCAGTGCTAGTCGAGGACTGGCGACCGGGGAGCTGTTTTTT. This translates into CSASRGLATGELFF.

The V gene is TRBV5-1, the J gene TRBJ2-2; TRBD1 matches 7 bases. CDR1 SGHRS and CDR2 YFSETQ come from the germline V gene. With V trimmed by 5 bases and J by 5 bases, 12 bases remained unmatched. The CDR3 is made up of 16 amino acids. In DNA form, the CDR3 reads TGCGCCAGCAGATCTAAAGACAGGGTTGGAACCGGGGAGCTGTTTTTT. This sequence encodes CASRSKDRVGTGELFF. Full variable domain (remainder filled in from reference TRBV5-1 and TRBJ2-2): KAGVTQTPRYLIKTRGQQVTLSCSPISGHRSVSWYQQTPGQGLQFLFEYFSETQRNKGNFPGRFSGRQFSNSRSEMNVSTLELGDSALYLCASRSKDRVGTGELFFGEGSRLTVL.

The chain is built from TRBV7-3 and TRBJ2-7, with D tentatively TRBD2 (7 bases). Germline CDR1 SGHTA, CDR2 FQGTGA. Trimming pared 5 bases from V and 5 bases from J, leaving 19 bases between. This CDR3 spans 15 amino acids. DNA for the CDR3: TGTGCCAGCAGCCCGGTGGGGGGGACACTCGACGAGCAGTACTTC. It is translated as CASSPVGGTLDEQYF.

The CDR3 region is CSATGDYGYTF. The CDR3 bases are TGCAGCGCGACGGGGGACTATGGCTACACCTTC. J is TRBJ1-2 and V is TRBV29-1, with D possibly matching TRBD1 (5 bases). V was cut by 7 bases and J by 3 bases, with 9 bases left in between. Germline CDR1 is SQVTM and CDR2 is ANQGSEA. This CDR3 has 11 amino acids. The complete variable domain, with remaining parts taken from reference TRBV29-1 and TRBJ1-2, reads SAVISQKPSRDICQRGTSLTIQCQVDSQVTMMFWYRQQPGQSLTLIATANQGSEATYESGFVIDKFPISRPNLTFSTLTVSNMSPEDSSIYLCSATGDYGYTFGSGTRLTVV.

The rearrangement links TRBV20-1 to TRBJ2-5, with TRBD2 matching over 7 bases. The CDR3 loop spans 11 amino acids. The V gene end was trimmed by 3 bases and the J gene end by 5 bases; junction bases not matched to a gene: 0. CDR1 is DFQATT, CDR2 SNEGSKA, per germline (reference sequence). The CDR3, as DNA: TGCAGTGCTAGCGGGGGGGAGACCCAGTACTTC. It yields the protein CSASGGETQYF.

The CDR3 protein is CASSPTGSSYEQYF. CDR3 coding DNA: TGTGCCAGCAGCCCCACAGGGAGCTCCTACGAGCAGTACTTC. V usage is TRBV9 and J usage is TRBJ2-7, with D possibly being TRBD1 (6 bases). The CDR3 contains 14 residues. V lost 4 bases and J lost 0, with 11 bases in between. Germline V gene lookup returns CDR1 SGDLS and CDR2 YYNGEE.

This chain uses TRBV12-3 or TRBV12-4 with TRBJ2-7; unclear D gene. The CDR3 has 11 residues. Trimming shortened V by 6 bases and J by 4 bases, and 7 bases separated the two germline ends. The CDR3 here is CASRQTYEQYF. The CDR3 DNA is TGTGCCAGCAGACAAACGTACGAGCAGTACTTC.

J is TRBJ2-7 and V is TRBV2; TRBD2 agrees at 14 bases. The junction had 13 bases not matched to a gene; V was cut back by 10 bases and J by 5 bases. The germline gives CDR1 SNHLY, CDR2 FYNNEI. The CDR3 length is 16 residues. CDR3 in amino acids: CAIELGTSGRIDEQYF. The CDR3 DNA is TGTGCCATCGAGCTAGGGACTAGCGGGAGAATCGACGAGCAGTACTTC.

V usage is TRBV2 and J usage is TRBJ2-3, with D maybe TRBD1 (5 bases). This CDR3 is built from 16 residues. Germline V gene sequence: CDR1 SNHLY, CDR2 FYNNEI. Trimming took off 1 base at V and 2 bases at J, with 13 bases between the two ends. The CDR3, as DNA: TGTGCCAGCAGTGAAGGCTTTGGGGCTACCACAGATACGCAGTATTTT. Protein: CASSEGFGATTDTQYF.